The clone carrying this T cell receptor beta chain has only a few counts. The antigen is undetermined. This specimen belongs to a study of cytomegalovirus exposure and HLA in healthy donors. Study-wide points: In an earlier analysis, about 87% or about 30%: the productive usage of most TCR beta V segments. Sequencing probably produced one cluster of sequence variants that were highly shared. HLA alleles were associated with fewer than 20,000 TCR beta sequences in a later analysis at 0.05 false discovery rate.

The PCR contained 60 Vbeta and 13 Jbeta primers. The method was immunoSEQ multiplex PCR; TCRdb's version includes in-frame clones alone and lacks a portion of them. The repertoire consists of 100,000 to 150,000 clones, with 15% occurring once and the leading ten covering 1.9%. Sequencing was performed on PBMCs. This sequence was found in a young woman in good health and CMV-seronegative.

The CDR3 loop is CASDPTGASYEQYF. CDR3 in DNA: TGTGCCAGCGACCCTACAGGGGCAAGCTACGAGCAGTACTTC. The J gene is TRBJ2-7, the V gene TRBV6-6; 7 bases are a match to TRBD1. The ends lost 8 bases at V and 3 bases at J; junction bases unmatched: 10. Germline CDR1 is MNHNY and CDR2 is SVGAGI (reference sequence). The CDR3 consists of 14 residues.